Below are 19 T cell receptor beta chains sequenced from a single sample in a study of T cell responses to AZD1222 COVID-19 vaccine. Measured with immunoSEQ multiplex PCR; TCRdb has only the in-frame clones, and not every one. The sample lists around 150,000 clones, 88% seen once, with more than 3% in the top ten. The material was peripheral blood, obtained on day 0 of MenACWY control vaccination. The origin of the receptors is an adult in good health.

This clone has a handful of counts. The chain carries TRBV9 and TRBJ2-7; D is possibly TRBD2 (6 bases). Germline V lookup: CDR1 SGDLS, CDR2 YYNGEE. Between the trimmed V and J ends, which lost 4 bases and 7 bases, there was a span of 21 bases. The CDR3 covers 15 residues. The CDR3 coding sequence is TGTGCCAGCAGCCAAAGCGGGTGGGATAAGGAGGAGCAGTACTTC. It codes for CASSQSGWDKEEQYF.

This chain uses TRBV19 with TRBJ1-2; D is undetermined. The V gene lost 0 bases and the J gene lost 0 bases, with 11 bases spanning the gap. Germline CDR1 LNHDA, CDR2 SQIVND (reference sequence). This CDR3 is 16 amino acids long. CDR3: CASSIDLIRANYGYTF. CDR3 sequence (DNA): TGTGCCAGTAGTATAGATTTGATTCGGGCTAACTATGGCTACACCTTC. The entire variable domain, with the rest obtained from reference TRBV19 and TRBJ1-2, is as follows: DGGITQSPKYLFRKEGQNVTLSCEQNLNHDAMYWYRQDPGQGLRLIYYSQIVNDFQKGDIAEGYSVSREKKESFPLTVTSAQKNPTAFYLCASSIDLIRANYGYTFGSGTRLTVV.

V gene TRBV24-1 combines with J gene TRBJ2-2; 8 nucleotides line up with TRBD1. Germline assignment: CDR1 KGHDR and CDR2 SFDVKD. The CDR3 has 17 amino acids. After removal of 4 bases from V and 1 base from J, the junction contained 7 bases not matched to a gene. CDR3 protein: CATSDPGGSGNTGELFF. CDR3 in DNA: TGTGCCACCAGTGACCCAGGGGGCTCCGGGAACACCGGGGAGCTGTTTTTT.

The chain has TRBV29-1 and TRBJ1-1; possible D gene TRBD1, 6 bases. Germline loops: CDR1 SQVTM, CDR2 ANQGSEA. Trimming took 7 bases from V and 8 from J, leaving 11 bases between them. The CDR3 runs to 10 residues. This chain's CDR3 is CSARGTEAFF. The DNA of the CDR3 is TGCAGCGCGAGAGGGACAGAAGCTTTCTTT.

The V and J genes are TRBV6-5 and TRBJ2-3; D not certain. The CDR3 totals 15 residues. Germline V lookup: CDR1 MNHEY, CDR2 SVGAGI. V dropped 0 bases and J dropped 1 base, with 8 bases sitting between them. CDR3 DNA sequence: TGTGCCAGCAGTTACTCTAGAGACCGCACAGATACGCAGTATTTT. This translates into CASSYSRDRTDTQYF.

The CDR3 DNA reads as TGTGCCAGCTCACCGCCAAACCGGAGGGCGGATGAAAAACTGTTTTTT. Protein sequence: CASSPPNRRADEKLFF. This chain joins TRBV18 and TRBJ1-4; D ambiguous. Per the germline V gene, CDR1 is KGHSH and CDR2 is LQKENI. This CDR3 is built from 16 residues. V lost 3 bases to trimming and J lost 6 bases, with 17 bases between them.

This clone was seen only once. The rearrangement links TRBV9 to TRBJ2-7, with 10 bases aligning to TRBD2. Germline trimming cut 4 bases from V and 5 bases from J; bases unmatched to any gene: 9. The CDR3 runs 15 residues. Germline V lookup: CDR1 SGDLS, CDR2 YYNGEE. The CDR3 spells CASSPQLAGSDEQYF. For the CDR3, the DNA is TGTGCCAGCAGCCCCCAACTAGCGGGAAGCGACGAGCAGTACTTC.

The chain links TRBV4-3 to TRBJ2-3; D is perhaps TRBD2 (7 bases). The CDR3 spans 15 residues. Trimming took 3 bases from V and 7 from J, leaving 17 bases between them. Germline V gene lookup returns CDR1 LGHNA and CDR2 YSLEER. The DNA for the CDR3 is TGCGCCAGCAGCCAGGGGCGGGGGCGGGAGAATACGCAGTATTTT. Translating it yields CASSQGRGRENTQYF.

The CDR3 DNA reads TGCGCCAGCAGTCCGGACAGGCATTCCTACGAGCAGTACTTC. It specifies CASSPDRHSYEQYF. The chain uses TRBV4-3 and TRBJ2-7; 7 nucleotides line up with TRBD1. Germline loops: CDR1 LGHNA, CDR2 YSLEER. Unmatched junction bases numbered 6, after V lost 6 bases and J lost 1 base. The CDR3 loop spans 14 amino acids.

The CDR3 protein is CASSSGMSGNQPQHF. Written as DNA, the CDR3 is TGTGCCAGCAGTTCGGGGATGTCTGGGAATCAGCCCCAGCATTTT. V usage is TRBV28 and J usage is TRBJ1-5; D gene unclear. The CDR3 has 15 amino acids. Trimming cost V 4 bases and J 4 bases, with 14 bases left between them. The germline CDR1 and CDR2 sequences are MDHEN and SYDVKM. The full variable domain, completed using reference TRBV28 and TRBJ1-5, is DVKVTQSSRYLVKRTGEKVFLECVQDMDHENMFWYRQDPGLGLRLIYFSYDVKMKEKGDIPEGYSVSREKKERFSLILESASTNQTSMYLCASSSGMSGNQPQHFGDGTRLSIL.

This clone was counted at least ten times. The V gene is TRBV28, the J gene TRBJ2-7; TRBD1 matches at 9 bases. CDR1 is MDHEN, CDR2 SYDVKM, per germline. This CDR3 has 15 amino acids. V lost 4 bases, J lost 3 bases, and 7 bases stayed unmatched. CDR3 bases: TGTGCCAGCAGTTCTATCGGGACAGGGCACTACGAGCAGTACTTC. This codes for CASSSIGTGHYEQYF.

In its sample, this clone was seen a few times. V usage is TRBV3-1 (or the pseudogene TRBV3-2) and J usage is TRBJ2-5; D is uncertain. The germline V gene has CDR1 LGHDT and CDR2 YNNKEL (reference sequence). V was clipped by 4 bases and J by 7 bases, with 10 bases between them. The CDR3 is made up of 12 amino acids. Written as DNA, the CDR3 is TGTGCCAGCAGCCCACACACGGGGACCCAGTACTTC. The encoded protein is CASSPHTGTQYF.

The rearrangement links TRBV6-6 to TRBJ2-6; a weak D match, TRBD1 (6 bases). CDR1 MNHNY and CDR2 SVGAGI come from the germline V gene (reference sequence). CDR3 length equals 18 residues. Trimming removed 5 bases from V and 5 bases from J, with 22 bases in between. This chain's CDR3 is CASSLMSAYQGWANVLTF. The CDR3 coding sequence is TGTGCCAGCAGTCTAATGTCGGCTTATCAGGGGTGGGCCAACGTCCTGACTTTC.

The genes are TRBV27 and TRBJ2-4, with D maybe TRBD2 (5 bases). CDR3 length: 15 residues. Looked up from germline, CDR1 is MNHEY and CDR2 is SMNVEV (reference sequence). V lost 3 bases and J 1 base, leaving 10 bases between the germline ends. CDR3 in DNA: TGTGCCAGCAGTTTCCAGCCGGGGGCCAAAAACATTCAGTACTTC. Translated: CASSFQPGAKNIQYF.

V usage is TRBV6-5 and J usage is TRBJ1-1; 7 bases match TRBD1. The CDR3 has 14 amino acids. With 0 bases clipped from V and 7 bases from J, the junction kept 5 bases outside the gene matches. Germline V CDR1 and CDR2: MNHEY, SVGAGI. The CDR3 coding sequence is TGTGCCAGCAGTTACTCGAGTCAGGGGGTTGAAGCTTTCTTT. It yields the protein CASSYSSQGVEAFF.

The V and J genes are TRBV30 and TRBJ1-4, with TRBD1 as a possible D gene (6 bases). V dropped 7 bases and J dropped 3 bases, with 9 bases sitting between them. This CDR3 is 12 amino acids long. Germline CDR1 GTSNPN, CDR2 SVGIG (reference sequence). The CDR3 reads CALRGSNEKLFF. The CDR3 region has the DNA TGTGCCTTAAGGGGGTCTAATGAAAAACTGTTTTTT. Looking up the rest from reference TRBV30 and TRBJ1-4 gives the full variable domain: SQTIHQWPATLVQPVGSPLSLECTVEGTSNPNLYWYRQAAGRGLQLLFYSVGIGQISSEVPQNLSASRPQDRQFILSSKKLLLSDSGFYLCALRGSNEKLFFGSGTQLSVL.

This CDR3 reads CASTVGVGQDTQYF. CDR3 DNA sequence: TGTGCCAGCACGGTGGGAGTGGGGCAAGATACGCAGTATTTT. This chain joins TRBV6-5 and TRBJ2-3; D is perhaps TRBD1 or TRBD2 (5 bases each). The germline CDR1 and CDR2 sequences are MNHEY and SVGAGI. The CDR3 has 14 residues. Deletions cut 7 bases from V and 5 bases from J, with 16 bases between.

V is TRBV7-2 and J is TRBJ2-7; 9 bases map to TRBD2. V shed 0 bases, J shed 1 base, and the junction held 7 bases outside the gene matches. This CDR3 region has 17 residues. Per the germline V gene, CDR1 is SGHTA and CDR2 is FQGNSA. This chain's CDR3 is CASSLALTSGDSYEQYF. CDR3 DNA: TGTGCCAGCAGCTTAGCCCTGACTAGCGGAGATTCCTACGAGCAGTACTTC.

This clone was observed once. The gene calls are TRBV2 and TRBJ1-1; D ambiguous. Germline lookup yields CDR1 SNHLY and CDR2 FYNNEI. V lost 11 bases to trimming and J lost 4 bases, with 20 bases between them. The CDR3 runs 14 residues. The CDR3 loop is CAREAERWVTEAFF. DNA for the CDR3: TGTGCCCGCGAGGCGGAGCGGTGGGTCACTGAAGCTTTCTTT.